These T cell receptor beta chains were read from a single sample in a study of cytomegalovirus exposure and HLA in healthy donors. Sequenced by immunoSEQ multiplex PCR; TCRdb stores in-frame clones only, minus some. The data show roughly 130,000 clones, 74% seen once. Sequences were obtained from PBMCs. These receptors all stem from a man between 18 and 35 years old in good health and CMV-seropositive. CDR3s include the opening cysteine and the closing phenylalanine or tryptophan. Each record gives: J gene, clone size, V gene, D gene, CDR3 length, CDR3 protein, CDR3 DNA. D genes are given only for firm matches. The size entry is marked missing in some rows and otherwise reads once, few, many or a size class.

TRBJ2-2 NA TRBV5-1 NA 16 CASSLAVGGNTGELFF TGCGCCAGCAGCTTGGCTGTCGGGGGGAACACCGGGGAGCTGTTTTTT
TRBJ2-7 NA TRBV7-9 TRBD2 15 CASSIGTSTSYEQYF TGTGCCAGCAGCATCGGGACTAGCACTAGCTACGAGCAGTACTTC
TRBJ1-2 NA TRBV6-5 TRBD1 13 CASSPTGIYGYTF TGTGCCAGCAGTCCGACAGGGATATATGGCTACACCTTC
TRBJ1-2 NA TRBV6-5 NA 11 CASRTTRGYTF TGTGCCAGCCGCACGACTCGTGGCTACACCTTC
TRBJ2-3 NA TRBV7-9 NA 14 CASSFASHTDTQYF TGTGCCAGCAGCTTCGCTAGCCACACAGATACGCAGTATTTT
TRBJ1-5 NA TRBV19 NA 14 CASSIFGGQQPQHF TGTGCCAGTAGTATTTTCGGAGGCCAGCAGCCCCAGCATTTT
TRBJ2-2 once TRBV7-3 NA 15 CASSPGPEDTGELFF TGTGCCAGCAGCCCCGGCCCGGAGGACACCGGGGAGCTGTTTTTT
TRBJ2-7 NA TRBV5-1 TRBD2 15 CASSLDAGGFDEQYF TGCGCCAGCAGCTTGGATGCGGGAGGTTTCGACGAGCAGTACTTC
TRBJ2-7 few TRBV5-1 TRBD1 14 CASSLGQGSYEQYF TGCGCCAGCAGCTTGGGACAGGGTTCCTACGAGCAGTACTTC
TRBJ1-4 few TRBV7-2 NA 15 CASSPLPGTNEKLFF TGTGCCAGCAGCCCTTTGCCGGGAACTAATGAAAAACTGTTTTTT
TRBJ2-3 few TRBV2 NA 12 CASSDVTDTQYF TGTGCCAGCAGTGACGTGACAGATACGCAGTATTTT
TRBJ1-2 NA TRBV28 TRBD1 14 CASSLVGTGGGYTF TGTGCCAGCAGTTTGGTCGGGACAGGAGGAGGCTACACCTTC
TRBJ2-6 NA TRBV4-3 NA 18 CASSQEVPAGSGANVLTF TGCGCCAGCAGCCAAGAAGTCCCGGCGGGCTCTGGGGCCAACGTCCTGACTTTC
TRBJ2-5 few TRBV11-3 TRBD2 14 CASSPGGDVETQYF TGTGCCAGCAGCCCTGGGGGGGATGTTGAGACCCAGTACTTC
TRBJ2-2 NA TRBV19 NA 14 CASSMWGFSGELFF TGTGCCAGTAGTATGTGGGGCTTCAGCGGGGAGCTGTTTTTT
TRBJ2-7 NA TRBV5-1 TRBD1 12 CASSWGQYEQYF TGCGCCAGCAGCTGGGGACAGTACGAGCAGTACTTC
TRBJ2-2 NA TRBV7-2 NA 14 CASSFQGTTGELFF TGTGCCAGCAGCTTCCAGGGTACCACCGGGGAGCTGTTTTTT
TRBJ1-1 NA TRBV5-4 NA 15 CASSLEGGKGPEAFF TGTGCCAGCAGCTTGGAGGGAGGGAAGGGGCCTGAAGCTTTCTTT
TRBJ2-7 few TRBV15 NA 16 CATSREGGRTLYEQYF TGTGCCACCAGCAGAGAGGGAGGCAGAACACTTTACGAGCAGTACTTC
TRBJ1-1 NA TRBV25-1 NA 14 CASSGTGMNTEAFF TGTGCCAGCAGTGGGACGGGGATGAACACTGAAGCTTTCTTT
TRBJ2-7 NA TRBV6-6 TRBD1 16 CASSRPGQGLTYEQYF TGTGCCAGCAGTAGACCCGGACAGGGGCTTACCTACGAGCAGTACTTC
TRBJ2-5 NA TRBV4-1 TRBD2 16 CASSRLGLAGGETQYF TGCGCCAGCAGCCGCCTCGGACTAGCGGGAGGGGAGACCCAGTACTTC
TRBJ2-7 NA TRBV9 TRBD1 15 CASSPWTGGSYEQYF TGTGCCAGCAGCCCCTGGACAGGGGGCTCCTACGAGCAGTACTTC
TRBJ1-1 NA TRBV4-3 NA 14 CASSQVEGNTEAFF TGCGCCAGCAGCCAAGTAGAGGGGAACACTGAAGCTTTCTTT
TRBJ1-5 few TRBV2 NA 15 CASSGPGSGNQPQHF TGTGCCAGCAGTGGCCCAGGATCCGGCAATCAGCCCCAGCATTTT
TRBJ1-3 NA TRBV6-1 NA 14 CASSDSQRGNTIYF TGTGCCAGCAGTGATAGTCAGCGTGGAAACACCATATATTTT
TRBJ2-3 NA TRBV7-2 TRBD2 17 CASSLGLAGGPADTQYF TGTGCCAGCAGCTTAGGTTTAGCGGGAGGGCCCGCAGATACGCAGTATTTT
TRBJ2-5 NA TRBV5-1 TRBD2 14 CASSLGLARETQYF TGCGCCAGCAGCTTGGGACTAGCCCGGGAGACCCAGTACTTC
TRBJ1-1 NA TRBV29-1 TRBD1 15 CSVDQAGGWNTEAFF TGCAGCGTTGACCAGGCAGGGGGCTGGAACACTGAAGCTTTCTTT
TRBJ1-2 NA TRBV27 NA 14 CASSYGVGGGGYTF TGTGCCAGCAGTTACGGGGTGGGAGGCGGAGGCTACACCTTC
TRBJ1-2 once TRBV2 NA 14 CASSEFAVTYGYTF TGTGCCAGCAGTGAATTTGCAGTCACCTATGGCTACACCTTC
TRBJ2-7 few TRBV6-1 NA 14 CASSETGYTYEQYF TGTGCCAGCAGTGAAACAGGGTATACCTACGAGCAGTACTTC
TRBJ2-7 NA TRBV7-9 TRBD1 15 CASSPSSGTAYEQYF TGTGCCAGCAGCCCGAGTTCCGGGACAGCGTACGAGCAGTACTTC
TRBJ2-2 NA TRBV9 TRBD2 14 CASSATSASGELFF TGTGCCAGCAGCGCAACTAGCGCCTCCGGGGAGCTGTTTTTT
TRBJ1-4 NA TRBV18 NA 16 CASSRGRAATNEKLFF TGTGCCAGCTCCCGAGGGAGGGCAGCAACTAATGAAAAACTGTTTTTT
TRBJ2-2 NA TRBV6-1 NA 17 CASSDLPSEFNTGELFF TGTGCCAGCAGTGATTTGCCTAGCGAGTTTAACACCGGGGAGCTGTTTTTT
TRBJ1-2 few TRBV7-9 TRBD1 15 CASSLAETGGRGYTF TGTGCCAGCAGCTTAGCGGAGACAGGGGGCCGTGGCTACACCTTC
TRBJ2-3 NA TRBV5-4 NA 15 CASSLEVTSTDTQYF TGTGCCAGCAGCTTGGAGGTGACATCGACGGATACGCAGTATTTT
TRBJ2-7 few TRBV27 TRBD2 16 CASSLDGGGTPYEQYF TGTGCCAGCAGTTTAGACGGCGGGGGGACACCCTACGAGCAGTACTTC
TRBJ1-1 NA TRBV2 NA 13 CASSEAVNTEAFF TGTGCCAGCAGTGAAGCTGTAAACACTGAAGCTTTCTTT
TRBJ1-2 NA TRBV28 NA 14 CASSLGGSVYGYTF TGTGCCAGCAGTTTAGGGGGGTCGGTCTATGGCTACACCTTC
TRBJ2-7 NA TRBV7-2 NA 14 CASSQDRSSYEQYF TGTGCCAGCAGCCAGGACAGAAGTTCCTACGAGCAGTACTTC
TRBJ1-1 NA TRBV6-1 NA 13 CASSAQGSTEAFF TGTGCCAGCAGTGCCCAGGGAAGCACTGAAGCTTTCTTT
TRBJ2-2 NA TRBV19 NA 15 CASSTRSGATGELFF TGTGCCAGTAGTACCAGATCAGGGGCCACCGGGGAGCTGTTTTTT
TRBJ1-1 NA TRBV11-2 TRBD1 13 CASSFTGGTEAFF TGTGCCAGCAGTTTTACAGGGGGGACTGAAGCTTTCTTT
TRBJ2-7 NA TRBV11-2 TRBD1 17 CASSLQGDPRWGYEQYF TGTGCCAGCAGCCTTCAGGGGGACCCCCGCTGGGGCTACGAGCAGTACTTC